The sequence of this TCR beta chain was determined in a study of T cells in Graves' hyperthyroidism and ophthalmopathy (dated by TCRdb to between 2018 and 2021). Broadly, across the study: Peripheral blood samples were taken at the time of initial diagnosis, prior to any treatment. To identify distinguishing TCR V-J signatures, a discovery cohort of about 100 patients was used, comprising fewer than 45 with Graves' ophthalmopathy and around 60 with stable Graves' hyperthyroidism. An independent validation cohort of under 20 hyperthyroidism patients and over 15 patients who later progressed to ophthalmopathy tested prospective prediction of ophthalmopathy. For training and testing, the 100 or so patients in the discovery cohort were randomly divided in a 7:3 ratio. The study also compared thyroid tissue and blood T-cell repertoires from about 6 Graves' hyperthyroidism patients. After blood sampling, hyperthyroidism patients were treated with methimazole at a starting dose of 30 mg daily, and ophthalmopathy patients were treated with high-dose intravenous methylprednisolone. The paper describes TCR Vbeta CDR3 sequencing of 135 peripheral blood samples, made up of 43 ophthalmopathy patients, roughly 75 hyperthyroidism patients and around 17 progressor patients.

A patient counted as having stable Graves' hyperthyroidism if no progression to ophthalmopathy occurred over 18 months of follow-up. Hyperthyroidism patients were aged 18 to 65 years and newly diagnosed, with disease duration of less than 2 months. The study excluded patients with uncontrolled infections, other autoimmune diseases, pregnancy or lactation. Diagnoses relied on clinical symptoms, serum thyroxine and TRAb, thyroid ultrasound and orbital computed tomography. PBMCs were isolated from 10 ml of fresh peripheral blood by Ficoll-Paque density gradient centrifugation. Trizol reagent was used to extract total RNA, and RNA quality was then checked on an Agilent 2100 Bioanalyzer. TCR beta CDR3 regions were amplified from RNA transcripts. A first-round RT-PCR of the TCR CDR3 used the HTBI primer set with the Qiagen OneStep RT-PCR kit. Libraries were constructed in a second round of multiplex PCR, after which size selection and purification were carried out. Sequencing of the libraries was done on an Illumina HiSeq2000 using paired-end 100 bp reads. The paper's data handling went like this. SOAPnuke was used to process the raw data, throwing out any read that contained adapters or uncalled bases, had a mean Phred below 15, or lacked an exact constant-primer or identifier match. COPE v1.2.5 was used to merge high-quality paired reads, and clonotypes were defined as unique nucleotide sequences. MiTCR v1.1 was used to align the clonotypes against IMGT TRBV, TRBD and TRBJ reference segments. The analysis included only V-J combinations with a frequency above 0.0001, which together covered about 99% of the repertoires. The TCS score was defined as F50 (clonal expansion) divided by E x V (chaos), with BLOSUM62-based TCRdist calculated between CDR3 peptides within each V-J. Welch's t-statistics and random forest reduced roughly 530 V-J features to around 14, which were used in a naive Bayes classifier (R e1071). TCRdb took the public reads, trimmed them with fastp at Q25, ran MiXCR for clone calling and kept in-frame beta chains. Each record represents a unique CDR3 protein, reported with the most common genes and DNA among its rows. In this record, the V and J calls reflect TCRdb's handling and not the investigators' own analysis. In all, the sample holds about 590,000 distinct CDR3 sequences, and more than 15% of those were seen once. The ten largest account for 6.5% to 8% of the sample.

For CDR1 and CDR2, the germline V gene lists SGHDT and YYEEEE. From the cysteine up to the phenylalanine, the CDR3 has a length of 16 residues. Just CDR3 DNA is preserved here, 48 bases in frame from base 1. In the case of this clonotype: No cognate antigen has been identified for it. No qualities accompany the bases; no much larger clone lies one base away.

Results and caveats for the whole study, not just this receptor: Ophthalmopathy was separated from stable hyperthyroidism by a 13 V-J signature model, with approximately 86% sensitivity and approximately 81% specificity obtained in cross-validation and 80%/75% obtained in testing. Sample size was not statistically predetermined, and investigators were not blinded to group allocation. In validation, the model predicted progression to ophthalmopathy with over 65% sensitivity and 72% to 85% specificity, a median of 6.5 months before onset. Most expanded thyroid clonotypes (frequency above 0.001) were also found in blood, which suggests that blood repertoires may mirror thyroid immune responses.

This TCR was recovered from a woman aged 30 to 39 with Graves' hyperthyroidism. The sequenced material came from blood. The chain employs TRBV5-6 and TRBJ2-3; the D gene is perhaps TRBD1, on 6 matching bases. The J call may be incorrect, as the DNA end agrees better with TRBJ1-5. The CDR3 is CASSFSWGAGTDTQHF. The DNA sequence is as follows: TGTGCCAGCAGCTTTAGTTGGGGGGCGGGCACAGATACGCAGCATTTT.